This entry features one T cell receptor (beta chain) sequence. Antigen unknown. The data belong to a study of T cells after yellow fever vaccination. Study-wide findings and caveats: Post-booster repertoires contained most primary-vaccination clones again (96% CD4, less than 90% CD8). FACS-sorted repertoires could contain abundant clonotypes contaminating from the bulk population.

TCRdb independently ran MiXCR on the 5' RACE reads; one entry per CDR3 protein. The data show some 300,000 distinct CDR3 sequences, 7% to 9% seen once. This CDR3 is built from 15 residues. Trimming cost V 7 bases and J 7 bases; bases outside gene matches: 11. CDR1 is MNHNS, CDR2 SASEGT, per germline. The sample consisted of PBMCs, taken approximately 47 days after the first yellow fever vaccination. The sequence came from a man between 18 and 35 years old who received the YFV17D yellow fever vaccine. The chain links TRBV6-1 to TRBJ2-2, with 8 bases matching TRBD1. CDR3 sequence (DNA): TGTGCCAGCAACGACAGGGGCCGGTGGATCGGGGAGCTGTTTTTT. It translates to CASNDRGRWIGELFF.